These 13 T cell receptor beta chains were all obtained from the same sample, sequenced in a study of blood T cells in healthy people across ages. For the second PCR, which ran for about 6 to 11 cycles, a sample-barcoded 5' primer and a J-beta primer mix were used. One entry per CDR3 protein, called by TCRdb with MiXCR from the 5' RACE reads. The sample holds 1.5 million to 2 million distinct CDR3 sequences, 28% seen once. The material sequenced was blood. These receptors were obtained from a woman in her twenties or thirties in good health.

The V call is TRBV11-2, the J call TRBJ1-2, with D possibly TRBD1 on 5 matching bases. V lost 1 base, J lost 9 bases, and 12 bases lay in between. This CDR3 has 13 residues. CDR1 and CDR2 from the germline V gene are SGHAT and FQNNGV. CDR3 sequence reads: CASSLGRGPSYTF. CDR3 DNA sequence: TGTGCCAGCAGCTTAGGGCGGGGACCGAGCTACACCTTC.

A few counts support this clonotype. The V gene is TRBV4-1, the J gene TRBJ2-7; TRBD2 matches 9 bases. CDR3 length: 19 amino acids. CDR1 and CDR2 from the germline V gene are MGHRA and YSYEKL. The V segment lost 3 bases and the J segment 7 bases; nucleotides outside the gene matches: 22. This CDR3 is CASSHPGGGVGLQTGEQYF. CDR3 DNA: TGCGCCAGCAGCCATCCTGGCGGGGGGGTGGGGTTGCAAACAGGGGAGCAGTACTTC.

This clonotype was detected many times. The V call is TRBV7-3, the J call TRBJ2-7; 8 bases line up with TRBD1. This CDR3 is 14 amino acids long. J lost 5 bases, V lost 2 bases, and 5 bases had no gene match. Germline V gene data show CDR1 as SGHTA and CDR2 as FQGTGA. In DNA form, the CDR3 reads TGTGCCAGCAGCTTAGACAGGGGTAGCGACGAGCAGTACTTC. Its translation is CASSLDRGSDEQYF.

CDR3 nucleotides: TGTGCCAGCAGCTCGGTTCTCGGGGCCTCTGCAACTAATGAAAAACTGTTTTTT. Amino acids: CASSSVLGASATNEKLFF. The chain couples TRBV3-1 to TRBJ1-4; maybe TRBD1 (5 bases). V shed 5 bases and J shed 0 bases, with 19 bases lying between them. Per the germline V gene, CDR1 is LGHDT and CDR2 is YNNKEL (reference sequence). CDR3 length equals 18 residues.

The chain is built from TRBV28 and TRBJ2-1, with 16 bases that match TRBD2. V gave up 3 bases and J gave up 12 bases; unmatched junction bases: 20. CDR3 size: 20 residues. Germline CDR1 reads MDHEN; CDR2 reads SYDVKM. The CDR3 bases are TGTGCCAGCAGTTTTTTTTGGGGACTAGCGGGGGGGCCACCCCAGGATTGGCAGTTCTTC. Amino acid sequence: CASSFFWGLAGGPPQDWQFF.

This clonotype was observed once. The rearrangement uses TRBV20-1 and TRBJ1-3; D gene ambiguous. Germline V lookup: CDR1 DFQATT, CDR2 SNEGSKA (reference sequence). CDR3 length equals 13 residues. Written as DNA, the CDR3 is TGCAGCGCCGGGCCAAACTCTGGAAACACCATATATTTT. Its protein is CSAGPNSGNTIYF.

The chain carries TRBV7-2 and TRBJ2-1, with D possibly TRBD2 on 6 matching bases. V was pared by 5 bases and J by 10 bases, with 15 bases between. Germline assignment: CDR1 SGHTA and CDR2 FQGNSA. The CDR3 spans 13 residues. In DNA form, the CDR3 reads TGTGCCAGCAGCGGGATGGGGGGTAGCGAGCAGTTCTTC. It encodes CASSGMGGSEQFF.

The chain has TRBV11-1 and TRBJ2-1; D perhaps matches TRBD1 (7 bases). Trimming left V 10 bases short and J 0 bases short, with 34 bases between. Looked up from germline, CDR1 is SGHAT and CDR2 is FQDESV (reference sequence). This CDR3 contains 21 residues. CDR3 coding DNA: TGTGCCACCCTGTTCAGGGGGTACCGGGACTCCAATCCGAGCTCCTACAATGAGCAGTTCTTC. Its protein product is CATLFRGYRDSNPSSYNEQFF. Combining the CDR3 with reference TRBV11-1 and TRBJ2-1 gives the whole variable domain EAEVAQSPRYKITEKSQAVAFWCDPISGHATLYWYRQILGQGPELLVQFQDESVVDDSQLPKDRFSAERLKGVDSTLKIQPAELGDSAMYLCATLFRGYRDSNPSSYNEQFFGPGTRLTVL.

The table lists this clonotype with a count of one. This sequence may be a read error, since a much larger clone differs from it by one base. The J gene is TRBJ2-4, the V gene TRBV20-1; TRBD1 matches 7 bases. The CDR3 sequence is 15 residues long. V lost 1 base, J lost 8 bases, and 11 bases stayed unmatched. Germline CDR1 reads DFQATT; CDR2 reads SNEGSKA (reference sequence). Written as DNA, the CDR3 is TGCAGTGCTAGAGGGGACGACAGGGATCGGTACATTCAGTACTTC. It is translated as CSARGDDRDRYIQYF.

This sequence joins TRBV12-3 or TRBV12-4 and TRBJ1-1; D gene ambiguous. The CDR3 has 13 residues. V was shortened by 5 bases and J by 4 bases, with 11 bases between the two germline ends. The CDR3 protein is CASSPWGSTEAFF. The DNA of the CDR3 is TGTGCCAGCAGTCCTTGGGGTAGCACTGAAGCTTTCTTT.

On this clonotype: A read error may explain this, as a much larger clone is one base away. The V call is TRBV20-1, the J call TRBJ2-4; possibly TRBD2 for D (5 bases). V was shortened by 6 bases and J by 3 bases, with 15 bases between the two germline ends. The V gene's germline CDR1 is DFQATT and CDR2 SNEGSKA (reference sequence). The CDR3 covers 14 residues. The CDR3 is CSAGEASSKNIQYF. The CDR3 bases are TGCAGTGCCGGAGAGGCTAGCAGCAAAAACATTCAGTACTTC.

This clonotype was recorded a few times. The rearrangement links TRBV7-6 to TRBJ2-1, with D tentatively TRBD2 (6 bases). CDR3 length equals 14 residues. Between the trimmed V and J ends, which lost 8 bases and 10 bases, there was a span of 21 bases. Per germline, CDR1 SGHVS and CDR2 FNYEAQ. The CDR3 DNA reads TGTGCCAGCGGCCACCCCCCGCAGGAGGGGGAGCAGTTCTTC. This gives the protein CASGHPPQEGEQFF.

Ten or more counts support this clonotype. V and J are TRBV29-1 and TRBJ1-4; D perhaps matches TRBD1 (5 bases). Trimming stripped 1 base from V and 8 bases from J, with 11 bases between. CDR1 is SQVTM and CDR2 is ANQGSEA in the germline V gene. The CDR3 covers 13 residues. This chain's CDR3 is CSVEAQGGEKLFF. CDR3 in DNA: TGCAGCGTTGAAGCCCAGGGTGGCGAAAAACTGTTTTTT.